One and the same sample provided the 25 T cell receptor beta chains below, sequenced in a study of blood T cell repertoires in COVID-19. Using immunoSEQ multiplex PCR, the repertoire was profiled, and TCRdb retains in-frame clones only, with some absent. Among 98,000 or so clones listed, around 83% were seen once. The material sequenced was peripheral blood. The receptors here all came from an elderly woman with active or convalescent COVID-19.

The chain has TRBV5-1 and TRBJ2-7; TRBD2 matches at 11 bases. This CDR3 comprises 19 residues. Germline-derived CDR1 and CDR2 are SGHRS and YFSETQ. With V trimmed by 1 base and J by 1 base, 13 bases remained unmatched. CDR3 residues: CASSLTLTSGDIKSYEQYF. The CDR3 DNA is TGCGCCAGCAGCTTGACCCTGACTAGCGGGGATATAAAATCCTACGAGCAGTACTTC.

The rearrangement links TRBV30 to TRBJ2-7; 7 nucleotides align to TRBD1. V gave up 1 base and J gave up 2 bases; unmatched junction bases: 8. Germline V lookup: CDR1 GTSNPN, CDR2 SVGIG (reference sequence). The CDR3 is 15 residues long. The CDR3 loop reads CAWSGYRGTAYEQYF. The CDR3 DNA reads TGTGCCTGGAGTGGATACCGAGGGACAGCCTACGAGCAGTACTTC.

The chain recombines TRBV9 with TRBJ1-4; no clear D. Germline loops: CDR1 SGDLS, CDR2 YYNGEE. This CDR3 is 15 amino acids long. The V end was cut by 0 bases, the J end by 8 bases, with 14 bases between. The CDR3 nucleotides are TGTGCCAGCAGCGTAGGGACCGGGGATGCCGAAAAACTGTTTTTT. Encoded protein: CASSVGTGDAEKLFF.

The chain has TRBV11-3 and TRBJ1-1, with D maybe TRBD1 (5 bases). V lost 5 bases and J 1 base, leaving 8 bases between the germline ends. CDR3 size: 13 residues. The germline CDR1 and CDR2 sequences are SGHNT and YENEEA. CDR3 loop: CASSITGNTEAFF. As DNA, the CDR3 is TGTGCCAGCAGCATCACAGGGAACACTGAAGCTTTCTTT.

This rearrangement joins TRBV4-1 to TRBJ1-1; 8 nucleotides align to TRBD1. The CDR3 is 15 amino acids. Trimming at V came to 5 bases and at J to 3 bases, leaving 8 bases not matched to a gene. The germline CDR1 and CDR2 sequences are MGHRA and YSYEKL. CDR3 residues: CASSYRQGWDTEAFF. CDR3 coding DNA: TGCGCCAGCAGCTATCGACAGGGGTGGGACACTGAAGCTTTCTTT.

The chain carries TRBV21-1 and TRBJ2-7; the D call of TRBD2 is as the table states it, not checked on the DNA. TRBV21-1 corresponds to a pseudogene. The CDR3 is 16 amino acids. The DNA for the CDR3 is TGTGCCAGCAACCCCCAAAGAGGGGGGGCGCCGGGTGAGCAGTACTTC. This sequence encodes CASNPQRGGAPGEQYF.

The V gene is TRBV4-2, the J gene TRBJ2-7; 7 bases line up with TRBD1. V gave up 2 bases and J gave up 4 bases; unmatched junction bases: 8. Per the germline V gene, CDR1 is LGHNA and CDR2 is YNFKEQ. The CDR3 extends over 15 amino acids. This CDR3 reads CASSQTPGQQYEQYF. The CDR3 nucleotides are TGTGCCAGCAGCCAAACGCCGGGACAGCAGTACGAGCAGTACTTC.

The chain employs TRBV7-9 and TRBJ1-6, with 8 bases aligning to TRBD1. Per the germline V gene, CDR1 is SEHNR and CDR2 is FQNEAQ (reference sequence). V trimming: 8 bases; J trimming: 1 base; junction bases outside the gene matches: 4. The length of the CDR3 is 15 residues. The CDR3 coding sequence is TGTGCCAGCGGCCAGGGGGCATCCTATAATTCACCCCTCCACTTT. Encoded protein: CASGQGASYNSPLHF.

The chain joins TRBV14 to TRBJ1-2; 7 nucleotides line up with TRBD1. Looked up from germline, CDR1 is SGHDN and CDR2 is FVKESK. The junction had 13 bases not matched to a gene; V was cut back by 2 bases and J by 7 bases. This CDR3 is 16 amino acids long. The chain's CDR3 is CASSQLTDRASVGYTF. As DNA, the CDR3 is TGTGCCAGCAGCCAACTTACAGACAGGGCCTCTGTTGGCTACACCTTC.

The rearrangement uses TRBV6-2 or TRBV6-3 and TRBJ2-7; a weak D match, TRBD2 (5 bases). This CDR3 has 18 amino acids. V was trimmed by 2 bases and J by 3 bases, leaving 23 bases between them. CDR1 is MNHEY and CDR2 is SVGEGT in the germline V gene. In DNA form, the CDR3 reads TGTGCCAGCAGTTACCGGGAAGGGCTCGCTAGCACTTTCTACGAGCAGTACTTC. It encodes CASSYREGLASTFYEQYF.

The chain links TRBV6-5 to TRBJ1-1; D gene ambiguous. V was cut by 6 bases and J by 1 base, with 6 bases left in between. CDR1 MNHEY and CDR2 SVGAGI come from the germline V gene. The CDR3 consists of 12 residues. This chain's CDR3 is CASSLRNTEAFF. The CDR3 DNA follows: TGTGCCAGCAGCCTCAGGAACACTGAAGCTTTCTTT.

As for this clone: Germline and junction disagree at one end, which may indicate a read error. The J gene is TRBJ1-2, the V gene TRBV7-9, with 9 bases matching TRBD1. The length of the CDR3 is 12 residues. Germline V lookup: CDR1 SEHNR, CDR2 FQNEAQ (reference sequence). The CDR3 here is CASSLEDRGSFF. As DNA, the CDR3 is TGTGCCAGCAGCTTAGAGGACAGGGGATCCTTCTTC.

The chain employs TRBV3-1 (or the pseudogene TRBV3-2) and TRBJ2-5; 9 nucleotides align to TRBD2. J was trimmed by 7 bases and V by 4 bases; bases with no gene match: 25. There are 20 residues in the CDR3. CDR1 and CDR2 (germline): LGHDT, YNNKEL (reference sequence). The CDR3 spells CASSPRGVAVAGADLGTQYF. The CDR3 DNA sequence: TGTGCCAGCAGCCCGCGCGGGGTGGCTGTAGCGGGGGCGGACCTGGGGACCCAGTACTTC.

The chain recombines TRBV28 with TRBJ2-1, with 12 bases aligning to TRBD2. CDR3 length: 14 residues. The V gene's germline CDR1 is MDHEN and CDR2 SYDVKM. With V trimmed by 7 bases and J by 8 bases, 6 bases remained unmatched. This CDR3 is CASTSGGARYEQFF. DNA for the CDR3: TGTGCCAGCACTAGCGGGGGGGCCAGATATGAGCAGTTCTTC.

This clone showed up just once. The V gene is TRBV28, the J gene TRBJ1-1; maybe TRBD1 (6 bases). The CDR3 is 13 residues long. The V gene lost 6 bases and the J gene lost 4 bases, with 12 bases spanning the gap. The germline V gene encodes CDR1 MDHEN and CDR2 SYDVKM. The CDR3 nucleotides are TGTGCCAGCAGACAGGGATCGGCCACTGAAGCTTTCTTT. This codes for CASRQGSATEAFF.

This clone was seen only a few times. This chain connects TRBV4-1 to TRBJ1-1, with a possible D match to TRBD1 (5 bases). In germline, CDR1 is MGHRA, CDR2 YSYEKL. This CDR3 comprises 13 residues. V was pared by 4 bases and J by 5 bases, with 11 bases between. The CDR3 sequence is CASSPREVTEAFF. The CDR3 coding sequence is TGCGCCAGCAGCCCCAGGGAAGTAACTGAAGCTTTCTTT.

V usage is TRBV5-4 and J usage is TRBJ1-2; possibly TRBD1 for D (6 bases). Deletions cut 4 bases from V and 2 bases from J, with 18 bases between. This CDR3 comprises 16 residues. Germline V gene sequence: CDR1 SGHNT, CDR2 YYREEE (reference sequence). CDR3 sequence: CASSPGGGRPNYGYTF. The CDR3, as DNA: TGTGCCAGCAGCCCGGGCGGGGGCAGGCCGAACTATGGCTACACCTTC.

The chain recombines TRBV5-1 with TRBJ1-1, with 7 nucleotides matching TRBD1. The CDR3 totals 14 residues. Germline trimming cut 4 bases from V and 3 bases from J; bases unmatched to any gene: 6. From germline, CDR1 is SGHRS and CDR2 YFSETQ. CDR3 loop: CASSPTGKDTEAFF. The CDR3 DNA follows: TGCGCCAGCAGCCCGACAGGGAAGGACACTGAAGCTTTCTTT.

This rearrangement joins TRBV3-1 (or the pseudogene TRBV3-2) to TRBJ1-3, with 8 nucleotides matching TRBD1. The germline V gene encodes CDR1 LGHDT and CDR2 YNNKEL (reference sequence). The CDR3 sequence is 17 residues long. V was clipped by 1 base and J by 0 bases; unmatched bases: 5. The CDR3 DNA follows: TGTGCCAGCAGCCAAGGTTTCAGGGGGCACTCTGGAAACACCATATATTTT. Amino acid sequence: CASSQGFRGHSGNTIYF.

The chain couples TRBV30 to TRBJ2-3, with 7 bases that match TRBD1. After removal of 3 bases from V and 0 bases from J, the junction contained 12 bases not matched to a gene. CDR1 is GTSNPN and CDR2 is SVGIG in the germline V gene (reference sequence). The CDR3 totals 17 residues. Here the CDR3 reads CAWSAGTAKTSTDTQYF. DNA of the CDR3: TGTGCCTGGAGCGCAGGGACAGCTAAGACTAGCACAGATACGCAGTATTTT.

V gene TRBV11-1 combines with J gene TRBJ1-2; 8 bases map to TRBD1. CDR3 length equals 12 residues. Germline-derived CDR1 and CDR2 are SGHAT and FQDESV (reference sequence). J lost 7 bases, V lost 6 bases, and 4 bases had no gene match. CDR3 nucleotide sequence: TGTGCCAGCAGTCAGGGGGCCGCTGGCTACACCTTC. The encoded protein is CASSQGAAGYTF.

J is TRBJ1-6 and V is TRBV3-1 (or the pseudogene TRBV3-2), with D perhaps TRBD1 (6 bases). Germline assignment: CDR1 LGHDT and CDR2 YNNKEL (reference sequence). The CDR3 has 14 amino acids. V lost 1 base to trimming and J lost 7 bases, with 8 bases between them. This CDR3 is CASSQVRGNSPLHF. The CDR3 DNA follows: TGTGCCAGCAGCCAAGTTAGGGGGAATTCACCCCTCCACTTT.

The rearrangement joins TRBV7-8 to TRBJ1-4; weak D call: TRBD1 (5 bases). The germline gives CDR1 SGHVS, CDR2 FQNEAQ. This CDR3 region has 13 residues. The V gene lost 1 base and the J gene lost 5 bases, with 5 bases spanning the gap. The DNA of the CDR3 is TGTGCCAGCAGCTTAGGGACAAATGAAAAACTGTTTTTT. Its translation is CASSLGTNEKLFF.

V is TRBV12-3 or TRBV12-4 and J is TRBJ1-2; D remains unclear. Trimming took 4 bases from V and 5 from J, leaving 11 bases between them. The CDR3 runs to 13 residues. CDR3 in DNA: TGTGCCAGCAGTTACGCGGGTTTTTATGGCTACACCTTC. As protein: CASSYAGFYGYTF.

The V call is TRBV9, the J call TRBJ1-4, with D possibly matching TRBD1 (6 bases). The germline V gene has CDR1 SGDLS and CDR2 YYNGEE. V was trimmed by 4 bases and J by 1 base, leaving 14 bases between them. This CDR3 has 16 amino acids. The CDR3 here is CASSPRRGLTNEKLFF. In DNA form, the CDR3 reads TGTGCCAGCAGCCCCCGAAGGGGGTTAACTAATGAAAAACTGTTTTTT. The full variable domain, in which reference TRBV9 and TRBJ1-4 provide the parts outside the CDR3, is DSGVTQTPKHLITATGQRVTLRCSPRSGDLSVYWYQQSLDQGLQFLIQYYNGEERAKGNILERFSAQQFPDLHSELNLSSLELGDSALYFCASSPRRGLTNEKLFFGSGTQLSVL.